Following are 25 T cell receptor beta chains from one sample sequenced in a study of blood T cell repertoires in COVID-19. The repertoire was sequenced with immunoSEQ multiplex PCR; TCRdb's copy has only in-frame clones and lacks some. Of 80,000 to 95,000 clones in the sample, 86% were seen once. The sequenced material came from peripheral blood. Receptors originate from a man aged 45-60 years with active or convalescent COVID-19.

This chain links TRBV11-2 with TRBJ2-2; TRBD2 matches 8 bases. CDR1 is SGHAT, CDR2 FQNNGV, per germline. V lost 5 bases and J lost 3; bases outside the gene matches: 8. CDR3 length equals 16 residues. CDR3 sequence: CASSPRGTSYTGELFF. CDR3 coding DNA: TGTGCCAGCAGCCCAAGAGGGACTAGTTACACCGGGGAGCTGTTTTTT.

The chain recombines TRBV28 with TRBJ2-2; 7 nucleotides line up with TRBD2. V was pared by 3 bases and J by 7 bases, with 14 bases of the junction left unmatched. The CDR3 has 17 amino acids. Germline V gives CDR1 MDHEN, CDR2 SYDVKM. In nucleotides, the CDR3 is TGTGCCAGCAGTTTCTACAGGCGGCGGGAGCAGGTCGGGGAGCTGTTTTTT. Its translation: CASSFYRRREQVGELFF.

The V gene is TRBV10-3, the J gene TRBJ2-3; D call uncertain. Deletions cut 4 bases from V and 0 bases from J, with 8 bases between. Germline V gene data show CDR1 as ENHRY and CDR2 as SYGVKD. The CDR3 covers 14 residues. Here the CDR3 DNA reads TGTGCCATCAGTGGCGAGGCGAGCACAGATACGCAGTATTTT. Protein: CAISGEASTDTQYF.

DNA for the CDR3: TGCGCCAGCAGCCAAGTAGAGACTAGGCCCCAAGAGACCCAGTACTTC. Protein sequence: CASSQVETRPQETQYF. The gene calls are TRBV4-1 and TRBJ2-5; D is possibly TRBD2 (6 bases). V was pared by 1 base and J by 1 base, with 13 bases between. CDR3 length: 16 amino acids. The germline CDR1 and CDR2 sequences are MGHRA and YSYEKL.

This sequence joins TRBV5-1 and TRBJ1-2; TRBD1 matches 8 bases. The CDR3 runs to 15 residues. The V and J ends lost 5 bases and 0 bases, in that order; junction bases with no gene match: 6. The germline V gene encodes CDR1 SGHRS and CDR2 YFSETQ. CDR3 protein: CASRPDRASNYGYTF. Written as DNA, the CDR3 is TGCGCCAGCAGACCGGACAGGGCCTCTAACTATGGCTACACCTTC.

The V call is TRBV11-2, the J call TRBJ1-2; D ambiguous. V lost 3 bases to trimming and J lost 8 bases, with 16 bases between them. CDR3 length equals 14 residues. From germline, CDR1 is SGHAT and CDR2 FQNNGV. The CDR3 bases are TGTGCCAGCAGCTTGGGAGGAGGCAGATTGGGCTACACCTTC. It encodes CASSLGGGRLGYTF.

The V call is TRBV30, the J call TRBJ2-3, with D possibly matching TRBD1 (5 bases). This CDR3 contains 11 residues. Germline V gene data show CDR1 as GTSNPN and CDR2 as SVGIG (reference sequence). The germline V and J ends were trimmed by 1 base and 6 bases, with 5 bases remaining between them. This CDR3 is CAWSGQDTQYF. The CDR3, as DNA: TGTGCCTGGAGTGGACAGGATACGCAGTATTTT.

This clone has just one count. The chain is built from TRBV24-1 and TRBJ2-1; D may be TRBD2 (6 bases). Germline CDR1 is KGHDR and CDR2 is SFDVKD. V was pared by 4 bases and J by 8 bases, with 20 bases between. This CDR3 contains 16 residues. The CDR3 here is CATSEAGGPGGDEQFF. The CDR3 DNA is TGTGCCACCAGTGAGGCCGGGGGTCCCGGTGGCGATGAGCAGTTCTTC.

This chain uses TRBV18 with TRBJ2-1; D might be TRBD1 (5 bases). There are 13 residues in the CDR3. Deletions cut 6 bases from V and 8 bases from J, with 14 bases between. Germline V gene sequence: CDR1 KGHSH, CDR2 LQKENI. The CDR3, as DNA: TGTGCCAGCTCCCGACAGCCTCGGGATGAGCAGTTCTTC. This translates into CASSRQPRDEQFF.

This chain links TRBV23-1 with TRBJ1-1; possibly TRBD1 for D (5 bases). TRBV23-1 is marked as an open reading frame, function uncertain. V lost 3 bases to trimming and J lost 4 bases, with 21 bases between them. CDR3 length: 17 amino acids. The CDR3 DNA follows: TGCGCCAGCAGTCACACCGCGCGAGGATACGGGGGCACTGAAGCTTTCTTT. This translates into CASSHTARGYGGTEAFF.

CDR3 residues: CASSLPWQGSRGYGYTF. The CDR3, as DNA: TGTGCCAGCAGTTTACCCTGGCAGGGGTCTAGGGGATATGGCTACACCTTC. This chain uses TRBV28 with TRBJ1-2, with D possibly TRBD1 on 6 matching bases. CDR1 MDHEN and CDR2 SYDVKM come from the germline V gene. The germline V and J ends were trimmed by 2 bases and 5 bases, with 21 bases remaining between them. The CDR3 totals 17 residues.

This clone was seen a handful of times. This chain links TRBV19 with TRBJ2-7; TRBD1 aligns across 8 bases. Germline CDR1 reads LNHDA; CDR2 reads SQIVND (reference sequence). Trimming removed 3 bases from V and 4 bases from J; junction bases left unmatched: 5. CDR3 length equals 14 residues. CDR3 nucleotide sequence: TGTGCCAGTAGTATTGGACAGGGTCGTTACGAGCAGTACTTC. As protein: CASSIGQGRYEQYF. Full variable domain (outside the CDR3, taken from reference TRBV19 and TRBJ2-7): DGGITQSPKYLFRKEGQNVTLSCEQNLNHDAMYWYRQDPGQGLRLIYYSQIVNDFQKGDIAEGYSVSREKKESFPLTVTSAQKNPTAFYLCASSIGQGRYEQYFGPGTRLTVT.

This clone was counted a few times. The chain carries TRBV19 and TRBJ1-2; D is perhaps TRBD1 (6 bases). Germline lookup yields CDR1 LNHDA and CDR2 SQIVND (reference sequence). The CDR3 extends over 14 amino acids. V dropped 6 bases and J dropped 2 bases, with 13 bases sitting between them. CDR3 bases: TGTGCCAGTAGCCGGGACAATGTAAACTATGGCTACACCTTC. It translates to CASSRDNVNYGYTF.

The genes are TRBV2 and TRBJ2-7, with 9 positions matching TRBD1. Germline V lookup: CDR1 SNHLY, CDR2 FYNNEI. CDR3 size: 14 residues. V lost 1 base, J lost 5 bases, and 3 bases stayed unmatched. CDR3 DNA: TGTGCCAGCAGTGAAGACAGGGGGCAAGACGAGCAGTACTTC. Translating gives CASSEDRGQDEQYF.

This chain joins TRBV28 and TRBJ2-6; D perhaps matches TRBD1 (6 bases). Looked up from germline, CDR1 is MDHEN and CDR2 is SYDVKM. Trimming cost V 4 bases and J 0 bases, with 16 bases left between them. The CDR3 is 18 amino acids. CDR3 DNA sequence: TGTGCCAGCAGTTCTGGGGGCAGGGTTAGCTCTGGGGCCAACGTCCTGACTTTC. Protein sequence: CASSSGGRVSSGANVLTF.

The chain carries TRBV19 and TRBJ1-1; 8 nucleotides agree with TRBD1. V lost 3 bases and J lost 1; bases outside the gene matches: 7. CDR3 length equals 16 residues. Germline V gene sequence: CDR1 LNHDA, CDR2 SQIVND (reference sequence). Here the CDR3 DNA reads TGTGCCAGTAGTATTTCGTACGGGACAGGGAACACTGAAGCTTTCTTT. This codes for CASSISYGTGNTEAFF.

This rearrangement joins TRBV28 to TRBJ2-7; D possibly corresponds to TRBD1 (5 bases). CDR3 length equals 11 residues. Germline loops: CDR1 MDHEN, CDR2 SYDVKM. Trimming pared 9 bases from V and 7 bases from J, leaving 13 bases between. CDR3 protein: CASTAKGEQYF. The CDR3 region has the DNA TGTGCCAGTACCGCGAAGGGGGAGCAGTACTTC.

In this sample, this clone turned up once. The chain couples TRBV24-1 to TRBJ1-2, with a tentative D call TRBD1 (6 bases). Per germline, CDR1 KGHDR and CDR2 SFDVKD. V gave up 5 bases and J gave up 0 bases, with 9 bases separating them. This CDR3 contains 14 residues. In nucleotides, the CDR3 is TGTGCCACCAGTGGGACAGAAGCTAACTATGGCTACACCTTC. Encoded protein: CATSGTEANYGYTF.

V gene TRBV5-5 combines with J gene TRBJ2-7, with 7 bases identical to TRBD1. Germline V gene data show CDR1 as SGHKS and CDR2 as YYEKEE (reference sequence). Trimming cost V 4 bases and J 4 bases; bases outside gene matches: 11. There are 15 residues in the CDR3. The DNA for the CDR3 is TGTGCCAGCAGCCTGGGGGCAGGGGGTCCGTACGAGCAGTACTTC. Protein: CASSLGAGGPYEQYF.

The V gene is TRBV19, the J gene TRBJ1-2; unclear D gene. The length of the CDR3 is 13 residues. Germline-derived CDR1 and CDR2 are LNHDA and SQIVND (reference sequence). V lost 9 bases and J 2 bases, leaving 13 bases between the germline ends. The CDR3: CASTQTVNYGYTF. Written as DNA, the CDR3 is TGTGCCAGCACACAAACAGTAAACTATGGCTACACCTTC. The complete variable domain, with remaining parts taken from reference TRBV19 and TRBJ1-2, reads DGGITQSPKYLFRKEGQNVTLSCEQNLNHDAMYWYRQDPGQGLRLIYYSQIVNDFQKGDIAEGYSVSREKKESFPLTVTSAQKNPTAFYLCASTQTVNYGYTFGSGTRLTVV.

This clone was counted a single time. The chain joins TRBV6-5 to TRBJ1-5; D is uncertain. Germline CDR1 and CDR2: MNHEY and SVGAGI. Trimming shortened V by 7 bases and J by 2 bases, and 15 bases separated the two germline ends. CDR3 length: 15 residues. CDR3: CASTPTHEGNQPQHF. CDR3 bases: TGTGCCAGCACTCCGACCCACGAGGGCAATCAGCCCCAGCATTTT.

The gene calls are TRBV19 and TRBJ2-1; D may be TRBD1 (6 bases). The CDR3 has 15 amino acids. The germline V and J ends were trimmed by 3 bases and 8 bases, with 17 bases remaining between them. The V gene's germline CDR1 is LNHDA and CDR2 SQIVND (reference sequence). The CDR3 bases are TGTGCCAGTAGTATCGTAACAGGGAGAACGGATGAGCAGTTCTTC. Translation: CASSIVTGRTDEQFF.

This chain connects TRBV2 to TRBJ2-2; 9 bases match TRBD2. Germline V gene lookup returns CDR1 SNHLY and CDR2 FYNNEI. V trimming: 2 bases; J trimming: 8 bases; junction bases outside the gene matches: 15. The CDR3 loop spans 18 amino acids. The CDR3 reads CASSEPPPSGTPRGELFF. As DNA, the CDR3 is TGTGCCAGCAGTGAACCGCCCCCTAGCGGGACCCCTCGGGGGGAGCTGTTTTTT.

The genes are TRBV7-2 and TRBJ1-5, with D possibly matching TRBD1 (5 bases). The CDR3 is 15 residues long. Looked up from germline, CDR1 is SGHTA and CDR2 is FQGNSA. V lost 1 base and J 5 bases, leaving 12 bases between the germline ends. In DNA form, the CDR3 reads TGTGCCAGCAGCTTAGATGCAGGGTTGGATCAGCCCCAGCATTTT. Its protein product is CASSLDAGLDQPQHF.

The CDR3 DNA reads as TGTGCCTGGAGTGTTGGCAGGGTGGGGTATGGCTACACCTTC. Protein: CAWSVGRVGYGYTF. J is TRBJ1-2 and V is TRBV30, with D tentatively TRBD1 (5 bases). Per the germline V gene, CDR1 is GTSNPN and CDR2 is SVGIG (reference sequence). The CDR3 length is 14 residues. V was pared by 0 bases and J by 5 bases, with 13 bases between.